Following are 27 T cell receptor beta chains from one sample sequenced in a study of CXCR3-negative and CXCR3-positive naive CD8 T cells (dated by TCRdb to about 2019). Study-wide findings and limitations: Compared with CXCR3-negative naive cells, CXCR3-positive naive cells had TRB CDR3s with higher hydrophobicity (lower Kidera factor 4), lower energy, and higher strength and volume indices.

Their antigens are not known. Sequenced on a NextSeq 550. The Human TCR Profiling Kit (MiLaboratory) was used to prepare UMI-labeled 5' RACE TRB cDNA libraries. Each entry corresponds to one CDR3 protein sequence from reads that TCRdb reprocessed, and DNA is not given. The sample table holds 75,000 to 100,000 distinct CDR3 sequences. The ten largest clonotypes hold 0.82% of the sample. The sequenced material came from naive CXCR3+ CD8+ T cells from blood. Sample cell subset or site, as interpreted from the label and publication: CD45RO-CCR7+CD27+CD95- naive CD8+ T cells expressing CXCR3 (TNR3+). The receptors were gathered from a human donor in good health. Some clones in this sample may be carry-over from other donors' samples.

The chain has TRBV3-1 and TRBJ2-3; TCRdb lists TRBD1, though no DNA is available to test this call. The CDR3 length is 15 residues. Per the germline V gene, CDR1 is LGHDT and CDR2 is YNNKEL (reference sequence). The CDR3 protein is CASSQEQGVADTQYF.

This rearrangement joins TRBV28 to TRBJ2-5; the TCRdb call, TRBD1, lacks DNA for checking. There are 12 residues in the CDR3. Germline V lookup: CDR1 MDHEN, CDR2 SYDVKM. The CDR3 spells CASSFAPVTQYF.

The rearrangement joins TRBV24-1 to TRBJ2-1; TCRdb's D call, TRBD2, is unchecked because there is no DNA. The CDR3 contains 14 residues. The V gene's germline CDR1 is KGHDR and CDR2 SFDVKD. CDR3: CATSRGLENNEQFF.

This sequence joins TRBV2 and TRBJ2-3; as DNA is missing, the TRBD2 call by TCRdb cannot be tested. Per the germline V gene, CDR1 is SNHLY and CDR2 is FYNNEI. The CDR3 covers 13 residues. The chain's CDR3 is CARKVVRTDTQYF.

The chain employs TRBV9 and TRBJ1-6; the D call from TCRdb, TRBD1, cannot be confirmed without DNA. This CDR3 spans 14 amino acids. CDR1 is SGDLS, CDR2 YYNGEE, per germline. The CDR3 sequence: CASSPGGGNSPLHF.

This chain connects TRBV12-3 or TRBV12-4 to TRBJ1-2; TCRdb lists TRBD1, though no DNA is available to test this call. CDR3 length: 15 amino acids. The CDR3 spells CASSSSTGLNYGYTF.

V usage is TRBV7-3 and J usage is TRBJ2-7; checking the TCRdb D call of TRBD1 is not possible without DNA. Per germline, CDR1 SGHTA and CDR2 FQGTGA. The CDR3 totals 13 residues. This CDR3 reads CASSSLQETEQYF.

The rearrangement joins TRBV20-1 to TRBJ2-3; TCRdb proposes TRBD1, but this gene call is untestable without DNA. Germline V lookup: CDR1 DFQATT, CDR2 SNEGSKA (reference sequence). The CDR3 spans 16 residues. CDR3: CSASVLGGGDTDTQYF.

The V call is TRBV28, the J call TRBJ2-3; TCRdb designates TRBD1, a call that cannot be tested without DNA. CDR3 length: 17 amino acids. The germline gives CDR1 MDHEN, CDR2 SYDVKM. CDR3: CASSLPLNGGSADTQYF.

The chain joins TRBV4-2 to TRBJ2-7; TCRdb outputs TRBD1, but without DNA this stays unchecked. The CDR3 extends over 14 amino acids. The germline V gene encodes CDR1 LGHNA and CDR2 YNFKEQ. The CDR3 here is CASSQDGRGNEQYF.

The chain has TRBV4-3 and TRBJ1-1. The germline CDR1 and CDR2 sequences are LGHNA and YSLEER. This CDR3 region has 14 residues. The CDR3 sequence is CASSQVSGNTEAFF.

Here the CDR3 reads CASESRGSGTGELFF. The rearrangement uses TRBV4-1 and TRBJ2-2; TCRdb's D gene call, TRBD1, goes unchecked for lack of DNA. The CDR3 contains 15 residues. CDR1 and CDR2 from the germline V gene are MGHRA and YSYEKL.

CDR3 residues: CATSDWRVSGNSYNEQFF. This chain uses TRBV24-1 with TRBJ2-1; TCRdb indicates TRBD2, and absent DNA this call remains unverified. This CDR3 contains 18 residues. The germline V gene has CDR1 KGHDR and CDR2 SFDVKD.

The chain recombines TRBV7-6 with TRBJ2-2; TCRdb names TRBD1, which stays unverified in the absence of DNA. The CDR3 extends over 15 amino acids. CDR1 and CDR2 from the germline V gene are SGHVS and FNYEAQ. This CDR3 is CASSPETGGAGELVF.

V and J are TRBV5-1 and TRBJ2-2; the D call of TRBD1 rests on TCRdb alone, since no DNA is present to check it. This CDR3 has 17 residues. Germline V lookup: CDR1 SGHRS, CDR2 YFSETQ. The CDR3 sequence is CASSFIPGRENTGELFF.

The rearrangement uses TRBV29-1 and TRBJ2-1; TCRdb's assignment of TRBD1 cannot be checked, as there is no DNA. The CDR3 spans 17 residues. CDR1 and CDR2 (germline): SQVTM, ANQGSEA. CDR3 sequence: CSVEAGPDWETYNEQFF.

The chain's CDR3 is CASSYAGVETQYF. J is TRBJ2-5 and V is TRBV6-5. The CDR3 has 13 amino acids. Germline-derived CDR1 and CDR2 are MNHEY and SVGAGI.

This chain uses TRBV27 with TRBJ2-6; the D gene TCRdb calls, TRBD1, cannot be checked with no DNA. CDR1 MNHEY and CDR2 SMNVEV come from the germline V gene (reference sequence). The CDR3 is 17 residues long. The CDR3 sequence is CASSPPPGTRGANVLTF.

This rearrangement joins TRBV7-9 to TRBJ2-1; TCRdb lists TRBD2, though no DNA is available to test this call. The V gene's germline CDR1 is SEHNR and CDR2 FQNEAQ (reference sequence). The CDR3 spans 15 residues. The CDR3 loop is CASSLAQGIENEQFF.

V usage is TRBV10-3 and J usage is TRBJ1-5; TCRdb reports TRBD1, a call that lacks DNA to check it against. Germline CDR1 ENHRY, CDR2 SYGVKD. The CDR3 spans 14 residues. The CDR3 loop is CATEDRGDNQPQHF.

This rearrangement joins TRBV7-9 to TRBJ2-7; TCRdb proposes TRBD2, but this gene call is untestable without DNA. Germline V gene lookup returns CDR1 SEHNR and CDR2 FQNEAQ (reference sequence). This CDR3 contains 15 residues. The CDR3 sequence is CASSVTSGLSYEQYF.

The V and J genes are TRBV4-1 and TRBJ1-1. There are 15 residues in the CDR3. Germline-derived CDR1 and CDR2 are MGHRA and YSYEKL. The CDR3 protein is CASSPWEGSNTEAFF.

The rearrangement links TRBV27 to TRBJ2-6; no DNA is available, so the TRBD1 call from TCRdb remains unchecked. There are 17 residues in the CDR3. Germline V CDR1 and CDR2: MNHEY, SMNVEV (reference sequence). CDR3 sequence: CASSLVTGNSGANVLTF.

The chain combines TRBV28 with TRBJ2-5; lacking DNA, the TRBD2 call made by TCRdb goes unchecked. The CDR3 totals 17 residues. CDR1 is MDHEN, CDR2 SYDVKM, per germline. The CDR3 spells CASSLHAEVPRGETQYF.

The chain combines TRBV27 with TRBJ1-2; TCRdb proposes TRBD1, but this gene call is untestable without DNA. The CDR3 is 14 amino acids. Germline V gives CDR1 MNHEY, CDR2 SMNVEV (reference sequence). CDR3 protein: CASSRQGIGYGYTF.

The chain recombines TRBV13 with TRBJ1-4. CDR1 and CDR2 from the germline V gene are PRHDT and FYEKMQ (reference sequence). The CDR3 spans 13 residues. CDR3 amino acids: CASSLLTSEKLFF.

The chain couples TRBV14 to TRBJ2-7; TCRdb proposes TRBD1, but this gene call is untestable without DNA. There are 14 residues in the CDR3. CDR1 is SGHDN and CDR2 is FVKESK in the germline V gene. CDR3 sequence reads: CASSLTGGSYEQYF.